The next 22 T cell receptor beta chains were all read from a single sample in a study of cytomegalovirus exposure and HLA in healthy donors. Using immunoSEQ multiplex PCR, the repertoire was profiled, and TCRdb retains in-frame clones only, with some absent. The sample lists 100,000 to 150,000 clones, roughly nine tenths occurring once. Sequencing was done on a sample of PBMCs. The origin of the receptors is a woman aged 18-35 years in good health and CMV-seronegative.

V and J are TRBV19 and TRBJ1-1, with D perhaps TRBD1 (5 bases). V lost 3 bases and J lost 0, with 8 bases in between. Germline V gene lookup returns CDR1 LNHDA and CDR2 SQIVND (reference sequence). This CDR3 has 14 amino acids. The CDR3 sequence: CASSIGALNTEAFF. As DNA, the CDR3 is TGTGCCAGTAGTATTGGGGCCTTGAACACTGAAGCTTTCTTT.

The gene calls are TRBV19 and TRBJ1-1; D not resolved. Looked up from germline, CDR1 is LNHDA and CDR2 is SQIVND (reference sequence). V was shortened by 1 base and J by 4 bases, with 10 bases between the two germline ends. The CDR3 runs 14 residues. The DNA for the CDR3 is TGTGCCAGTAGTATAGTTGGTGCCGGCACTGAAGCTTTCTTT. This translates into CASSIVGAGTEAFF.

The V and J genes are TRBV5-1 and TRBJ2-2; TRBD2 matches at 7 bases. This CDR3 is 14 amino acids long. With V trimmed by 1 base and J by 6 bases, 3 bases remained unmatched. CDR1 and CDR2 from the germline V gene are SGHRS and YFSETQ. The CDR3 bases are TGCGCCAGCAGCTTGACTGGGGGGGCCGGGGAGCTGTTTTTT. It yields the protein CASSLTGGAGELFF. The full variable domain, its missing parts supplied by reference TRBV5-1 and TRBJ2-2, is KAGVTQTPRYLIKTRGQQVTLSCSPISGHRSVSWYQQTPGQGLQFLFEYFSETQRNKGNFPGRFSGRQFSNSRSEMNVSTLELGDSALYLCASSLTGGAGELFFGEGSRLTVL.

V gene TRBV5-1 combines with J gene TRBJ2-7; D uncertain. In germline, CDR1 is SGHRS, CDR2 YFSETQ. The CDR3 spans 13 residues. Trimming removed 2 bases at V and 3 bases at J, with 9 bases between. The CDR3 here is CASSFDELYEQYF. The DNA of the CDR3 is TGCGCCAGCAGCTTCGATGAACTCTACGAGCAGTACTTC.

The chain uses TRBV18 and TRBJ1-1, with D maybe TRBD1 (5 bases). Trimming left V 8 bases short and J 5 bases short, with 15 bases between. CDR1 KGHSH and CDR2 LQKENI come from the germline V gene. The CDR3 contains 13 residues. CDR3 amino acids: CASRDQGGTEAFF. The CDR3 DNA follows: TGTGCCAGCCGCGACCAGGGTGGTACTGAAGCTTTCTTT.

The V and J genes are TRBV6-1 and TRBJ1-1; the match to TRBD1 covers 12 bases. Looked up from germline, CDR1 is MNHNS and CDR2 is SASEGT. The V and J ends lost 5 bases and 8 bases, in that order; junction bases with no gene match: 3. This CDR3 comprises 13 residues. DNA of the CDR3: TGTGCCAGCAGTTGGGACAGGGGGCCCGAAGCTTTCTTT. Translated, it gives CASSWDRGPEAFF.

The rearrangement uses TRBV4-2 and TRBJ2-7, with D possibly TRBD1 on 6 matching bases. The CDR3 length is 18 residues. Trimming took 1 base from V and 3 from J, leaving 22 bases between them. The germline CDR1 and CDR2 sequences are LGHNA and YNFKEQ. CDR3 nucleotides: TGTGCCAGCAGCCAAGCTCGAGGCACAGGGACACTTAACTACGAGCAGTACTTC. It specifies CASSQARGTGTLNYEQYF.

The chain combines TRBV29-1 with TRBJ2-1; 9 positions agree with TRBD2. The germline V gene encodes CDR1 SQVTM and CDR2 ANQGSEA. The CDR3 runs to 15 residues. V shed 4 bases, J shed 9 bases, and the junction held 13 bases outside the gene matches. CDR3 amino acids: CSVGGTSFRPGEQFF. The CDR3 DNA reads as TGCAGCGTTGGGGGGACTAGCTTCCGCCCTGGTGAGCAGTTCTTC.

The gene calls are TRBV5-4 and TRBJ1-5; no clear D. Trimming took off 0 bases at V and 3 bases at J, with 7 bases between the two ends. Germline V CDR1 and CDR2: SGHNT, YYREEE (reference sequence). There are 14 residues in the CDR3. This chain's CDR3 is CASSLGVNNQPQHF. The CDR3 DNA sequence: TGTGCCAGCAGCTTGGGTGTAAACAATCAGCCCCAGCATTTT.

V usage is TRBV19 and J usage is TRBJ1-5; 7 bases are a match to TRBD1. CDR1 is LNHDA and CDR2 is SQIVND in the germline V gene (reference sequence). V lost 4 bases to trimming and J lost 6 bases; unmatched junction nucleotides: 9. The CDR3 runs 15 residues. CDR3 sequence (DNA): TGTGCCAGTAGTAGAAGGGGGCAGGGGAGTCAGCCCCAGCATTTT. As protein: CASSRRGQGSQPQHF. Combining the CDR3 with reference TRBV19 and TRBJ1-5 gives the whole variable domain DGGITQSPKYLFRKEGQNVTLSCEQNLNHDAMYWYRQDPGQGLRLIYYSQIVNDFQKGDIAEGYSVSREKKESFPLTVTSAQKNPTAFYLCASSRRGQGSQPQHFGDGTRLSIL.

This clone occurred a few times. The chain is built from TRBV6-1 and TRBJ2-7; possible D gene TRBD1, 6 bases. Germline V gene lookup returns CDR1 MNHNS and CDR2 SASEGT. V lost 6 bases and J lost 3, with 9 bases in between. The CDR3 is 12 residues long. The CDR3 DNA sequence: TGTGCCAGCAGCAAGACAGGCTACGAGCAGTACTTC. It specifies CASSKTGYEQYF.

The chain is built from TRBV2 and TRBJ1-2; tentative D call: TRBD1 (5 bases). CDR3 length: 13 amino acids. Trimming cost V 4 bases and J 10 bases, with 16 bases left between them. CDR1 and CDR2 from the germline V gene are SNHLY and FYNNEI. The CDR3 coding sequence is TGTGCCAGCAGTGGCGACGGACACCAGGACTACACCTTC. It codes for CASSGDGHQDYTF.

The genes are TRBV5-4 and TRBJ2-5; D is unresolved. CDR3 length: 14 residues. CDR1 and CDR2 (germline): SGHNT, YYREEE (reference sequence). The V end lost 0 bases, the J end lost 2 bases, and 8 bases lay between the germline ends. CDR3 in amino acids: CASSLGGRQETQYF. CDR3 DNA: TGTGCCAGCAGCTTGGGTGGCAGGCAAGAGACCCAGTACTTC.

The CDR3 spells CASSFTITGAGNGYTF. The DNA of the CDR3 is TGCGCCAGCAGCTTTACTATTACAGGGGCAGGAAATGGCTACACCTTC. This chain uses TRBV5-1 with TRBJ1-2; 7 positions match TRBD1. Germline V gene data show CDR1 as SGHRS and CDR2 as YFSETQ. Losses at the gene ends were 2 bases for V and 6 bases for J; bases not matched to a gene: 13. This CDR3 has 16 residues.

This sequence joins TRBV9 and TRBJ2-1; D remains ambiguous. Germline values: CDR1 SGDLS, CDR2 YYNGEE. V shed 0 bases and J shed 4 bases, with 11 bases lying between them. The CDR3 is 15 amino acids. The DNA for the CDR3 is TGTGCCAGCAGCGTAGGACATGGGTGGTACAATGAGCAGTTCTTC. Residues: CASSVGHGWYNEQFF.

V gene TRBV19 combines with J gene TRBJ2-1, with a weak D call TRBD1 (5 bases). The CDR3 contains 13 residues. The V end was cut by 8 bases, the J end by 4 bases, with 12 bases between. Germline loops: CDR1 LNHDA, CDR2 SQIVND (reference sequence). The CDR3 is CASAQGYYNEQFF. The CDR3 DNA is TGTGCCAGTGCCCAGGGTTATTACAATGAGCAGTTCTTC.

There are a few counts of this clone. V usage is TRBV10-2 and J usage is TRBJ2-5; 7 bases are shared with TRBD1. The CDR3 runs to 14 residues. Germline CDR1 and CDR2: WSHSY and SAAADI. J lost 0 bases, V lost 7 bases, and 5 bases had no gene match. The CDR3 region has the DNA TGCGCCAGCACGCCGGGACAGTACCAAGAGACCCAGTACTTC. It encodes CASTPGQYQETQYF.

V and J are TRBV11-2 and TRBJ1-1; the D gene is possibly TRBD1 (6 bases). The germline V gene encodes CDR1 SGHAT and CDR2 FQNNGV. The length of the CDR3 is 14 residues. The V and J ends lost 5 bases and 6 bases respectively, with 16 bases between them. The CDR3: CASSANGGGAEAFF. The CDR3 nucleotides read TGTGCCAGCAGCGCGAATGGAGGGGGGGCTGAAGCTTTCTTT.

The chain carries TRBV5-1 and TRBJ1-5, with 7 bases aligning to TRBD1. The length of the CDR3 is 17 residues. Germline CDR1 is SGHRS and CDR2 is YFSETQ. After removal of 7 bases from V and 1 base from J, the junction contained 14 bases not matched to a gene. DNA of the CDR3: TGCGCCAGCGAGCCGACAGGGTCGAGAAGGAGCAATCAGCCCCAGCATTTT. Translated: CASEPTGSRRSNQPQHF.

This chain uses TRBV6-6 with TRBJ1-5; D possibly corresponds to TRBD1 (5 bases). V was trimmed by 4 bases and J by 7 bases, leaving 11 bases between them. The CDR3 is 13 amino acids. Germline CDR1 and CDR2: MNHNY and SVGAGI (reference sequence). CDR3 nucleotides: TGTGCCAGCAGTTCCACGGGGGAACAGCCCCAGCATTTT. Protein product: CASSSTGEQPQHF.

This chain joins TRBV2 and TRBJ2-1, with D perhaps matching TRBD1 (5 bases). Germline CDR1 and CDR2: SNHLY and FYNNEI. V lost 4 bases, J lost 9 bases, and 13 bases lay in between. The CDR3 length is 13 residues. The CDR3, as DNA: TGTGCCAGCAGTGGGGTTTGGGGCGGTGAGCAGTTCTTC. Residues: CASSGVWGGEQFF.

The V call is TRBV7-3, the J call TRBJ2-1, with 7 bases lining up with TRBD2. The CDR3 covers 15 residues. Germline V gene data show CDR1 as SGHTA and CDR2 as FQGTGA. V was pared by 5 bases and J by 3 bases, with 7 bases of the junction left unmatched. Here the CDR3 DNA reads TGTGCCAGCAGCGGAGCGGGGCACGTCTACAATGAGCAGTTCTTC. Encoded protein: CASSGAGHVYNEQFF.